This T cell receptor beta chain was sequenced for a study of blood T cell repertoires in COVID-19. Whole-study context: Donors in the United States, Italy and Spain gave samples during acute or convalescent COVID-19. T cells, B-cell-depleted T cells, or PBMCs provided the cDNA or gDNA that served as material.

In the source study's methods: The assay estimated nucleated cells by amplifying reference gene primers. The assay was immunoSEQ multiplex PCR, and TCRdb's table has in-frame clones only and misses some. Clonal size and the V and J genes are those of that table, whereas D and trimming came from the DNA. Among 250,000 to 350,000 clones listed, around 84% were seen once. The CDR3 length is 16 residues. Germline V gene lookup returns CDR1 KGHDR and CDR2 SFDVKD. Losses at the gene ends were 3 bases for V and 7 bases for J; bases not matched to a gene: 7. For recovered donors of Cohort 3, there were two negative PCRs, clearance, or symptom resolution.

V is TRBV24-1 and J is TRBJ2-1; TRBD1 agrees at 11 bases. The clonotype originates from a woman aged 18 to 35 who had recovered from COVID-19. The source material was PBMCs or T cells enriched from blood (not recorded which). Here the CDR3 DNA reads TGTGCCACCAGTGATCCTGGACAGGGGGCGCGGAATGAGCAGTTCTTC. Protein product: CATSDPGQGARNEQFF.